The 24 T cell receptor beta chains below come from one sample, sequenced in a study of cytotoxic CD8 clonotypes in ibrutinib-treated CLL. The repertoire was sequenced with immunoSEQ multiplex PCR; TCRdb's copy has only in-frame clones and lacks some. The sample lists around 310,000 clones; more than 65% were seen once. The specimen was PBMCs, collected before ibrutinib treatment. These receptors all stem from a human donor with chronic lymphocytic leukemia.

V gene TRBV5-6 combines with J gene TRBJ2-3; 10 bases agree with TRBD2. The germline CDR1 and CDR2 sequences are SGHDT and YYEEEE. This CDR3 has 17 residues. Trimming took 4 bases from V and 2 from J; bases not matched to a gene: 10. CDR3 sequence (DNA): TGTGCCAGCAGCCTAACCCTAGCGGGAGCCCCCACAGATACGCAGTATTTT. Translation: CASSLTLAGAPTDTQYF.

V is TRBV6-4 and J is TRBJ2-3; 7 positions match TRBD2. Germline values: CDR1 MRHNA, CDR2 SNTAGT. The trim removed 7 bases at V and 0 bases at J, leaving 4 bases unmatched. This CDR3 spans 14 amino acids. CDR3 DNA: TGTGCCAGCAAACTAGCGACAAGCACAGATACGCAGTATTTT. This encodes CASKLATSTDTQYF.

This sequence joins TRBV6-5 and TRBJ2-1, with D possibly being TRBD2 (6 bases). Germline CDR1 reads MNHEY; CDR2 reads SVGAGI. The CDR3 contains 11 residues. V was clipped by 10 bases and J by 9 bases, with 13 bases between them. The CDR3 DNA is TGTGCCATCAGCCTCGGGGGTGAGCAGTTCTTC. Its protein product is CAISLGGEQFF.

This clone occurred a few times. This sequence joins TRBV6-5 and TRBJ2-6, with unresolved D. V shed 2 bases and J shed 0 bases, with 2 bases lying between them. Germline CDR1 and CDR2: MNHEY and SVGAGI. The CDR3 has 14 residues. CDR3 DNA sequence: TGTGCCAGCAGTTACGTCTCTGGGGCCAACGTCCTGACTTTC. It translates to CASSYVSGANVLTF.

The table lists this clone with a few counts. CDR3 loop: CASSLSWGASAHSNQPQHF. The CDR3 coding sequence is TGTGCCAGCAGTTTATCGTGGGGGGCGTCTGCGCATAGCAATCAGCCCCAGCATTTT. The V call is TRBV27, the J call TRBJ1-5, with D possibly being TRBD1 (6 bases). CDR3 length: 19 residues. The V end was cut by 0 bases, the J end by 0 bases, with 18 bases between. Germline lookup yields CDR1 MNHEY and CDR2 SMNVEV (reference sequence).

The CDR3, as DNA: TGTGCCAGCAGCGGGGGACTTTCAGATACGCAGTATTTT. Its protein product is CASSGGLSDTQYF. The rearrangement uses TRBV6-5 and TRBJ2-3; TRBD2 is a possible D gene (6 bases). The germline V gene encodes CDR1 MNHEY and CDR2 SVGAGI. Trimming shortened V by 6 bases and J by 4 bases, and 11 bases separated the two germline ends. The CDR3 runs 13 residues.

The table lists this clone with a count of one. The V and J genes are TRBV5-4 and TRBJ1-2; D perhaps matches TRBD1 (6 bases). CDR1 is SGHNT, CDR2 YYREEE, per germline (reference sequence). This CDR3 contains 16 residues. Trimming stripped 3 bases from V and 5 bases from J, with 20 bases between. Written as DNA, the CDR3 is TGTGCCAGCAGCTCCCTCGGGGGGGCTGGGGTTTATGGCTACACCTTC. Protein sequence: CASSSLGGAGVYGYTF.

The chain combines TRBV4-3 with TRBJ2-3, with D possibly being TRBD1 or TRBD2 (5 bases each). The CDR3 spans 15 residues. Germline V lookup: CDR1 LGHNA, CDR2 YSLEER. V lost 0 bases and J 2 bases, leaving 9 bases between the germline ends. CDR3 nucleotides: TGCGCCAGCAGCCAAGATGGGGGTGACACAGATACGCAGTATTTT. It encodes CASSQDGGDTDTQYF.

The V and J genes are TRBV9 and TRBJ2-3; 7 nucleotides align to TRBD2. In germline, CDR1 is SGDLS, CDR2 YYNGEE. Germline trimming cut 1 base from V and 4 bases from J; bases unmatched to any gene: 3. This CDR3 region has 14 residues. CDR3 nucleotide sequence: TGTGCCAGCAGCGTATCCGGACTAGCAGATACGCAGTATTTT. It yields the protein CASSVSGLADTQYF.

This chain connects TRBV7-9 to TRBJ2-7, with D uncertain. The V gene lost 5 bases and the J gene lost 3 bases, with 11 bases spanning the gap. Germline CDR1 reads SEHNR; CDR2 reads FQNEAQ (reference sequence). This CDR3 spans 13 amino acids. CDR3 nucleotides: TGTGCCAGCAGCGGCCCGATTAGCTACGAGCAGTACTTC. Protein product: CASSGPISYEQYF.

The CDR3 reads CASSPPQGLPRYTF. Written as DNA, the CDR3 is TGTGCCAGCAGCCCCCCCCAGGGGCTCCCCCGCTACACCTTC. The J gene is TRBJ1-2, the V gene TRBV5-4; D is perhaps TRBD1 (6 bases). From germline, CDR1 is SGHNT and CDR2 YYREEE (reference sequence). The CDR3 has 14 residues. V was trimmed by 4 bases and J by 9 bases, leaving 19 bases between them.

The chain couples TRBV2 to TRBJ2-1; 12 bases fit TRBD2. Germline trimming cut 8 bases from V and 1 base from J; bases unmatched to any gene: 6. The CDR3 length is 16 residues. Germline loops: CDR1 SNHLY, CDR2 FYNNEI. The CDR3 spells CASLTSGSSSYNEQFF. CDR3 nucleotide sequence: TGTGCCAGCTTGACTAGCGGGAGTAGTTCCTACAATGAGCAGTTCTTC.

Only a few counts were recorded for this clone. J is TRBJ2-1 and V is TRBV6-1; 9 positions match TRBD2. V gave up 6 bases and J gave up 3 bases; unmatched junction bases: 3. The CDR3 contains 14 residues. From germline, CDR1 is MNHNS and CDR2 SASEGT. The CDR3 region has the DNA TGTGCCAGCAGAGGACTAGCGCTCTACAATGAGCAGTTCTTC. Amino acid sequence: CASRGLALYNEQFF.

V gene TRBV7-9 combines with J gene TRBJ2-7, with 7 bases aligning to TRBD1. CDR1 is SEHNR, CDR2 FQNEAQ, per germline (reference sequence). The CDR3 runs to 13 residues. The ends lost 4 bases at V and 2 bases at J; junction bases unmatched: 2. The CDR3 coding sequence is TGTGCCAGCAGCTACCAGGGGGCCTACGAGCAGTACTTC. It codes for CASSYQGAYEQYF.

The genes are TRBV14 and TRBJ2-4, with D maybe TRBD2 (5 bases). Per germline, CDR1 SGHDN and CDR2 FVKESK. The CDR3 totals 16 residues. V was clipped by 0 bases and J by 7 bases, with 16 bases between them. The CDR3 loop is CASSQEATRATNIQYF. DNA for the CDR3: TGTGCCAGCAGCCAAGAGGCGACGAGGGCCACGAACATTCAGTACTTC.

Comments on this clone: This CDR3 is also generated by other DNA sequences in the sample. This chain uses TRBV7-2 with TRBJ2-7; D not certain. The V and J ends lost 5 bases and 4 bases respectively, with 6 bases between them. The germline V gene has CDR1 SGHTA and CDR2 FQGNSA. The CDR3 spans 11 residues. The CDR3, as DNA: TGTGCCAGCAGCCTGACATACGAGCAGTACTTC. Protein: CASSLTYEQYF.

J is TRBJ1-4 and V is TRBV25-1, with a weak D call TRBD1 (5 bases). The V end lost 3 bases, the J end lost 5 bases, and 13 bases lay between the germline ends. Germline CDR1 is MGHDK and CDR2 is SYGVNS. The CDR3 extends over 15 amino acids. The CDR3 here is CASSDSPGINEKLFF. Here the CDR3 DNA reads TGTGCCAGCAGTGACTCCCCAGGGATAAATGAAAAACTGTTTTTT.

V is TRBV21-1 and J is TRBJ2-7; the table assigns TRBD2, which was not confirmed against the DNA. TRBV21-1 is listed as a pseudogene. The CDR3 is made up of 19 amino acids. CDR3 amino acids: CASSKALRRRLSGPYEQYF. The CDR3 DNA is TGTGCCAGCAGCAAAGCGCTAAGACGGCGGCTAAGCGGGCCCTACGAGCAGTACTTC.

The chain combines TRBV10-3 with TRBJ2-5, with 10 bases that match TRBD1. Germline trimming cut 2 bases from V and 5 bases from J; bases unmatched to any gene: 8. The CDR3 is made up of 16 amino acids. CDR1 is ENHRY, CDR2 SYGVKD, per germline. CDR3 loop: CAISERGQGLGETQYF. The DNA of the CDR3 is TGTGCCATCAGTGAGAGGGGACAGGGGCTAGGGGAGACCCAGTACTTC.

V and J are TRBV4-1 and TRBJ2-1, with TRBD1 matching 7 bases. The CDR3 consists of 14 residues. Trimming took 4 bases from V and 2 from J; bases not matched to a gene: 2. Germline values: CDR1 MGHRA, CDR2 YSYEKL. CDR3 sequence (DNA): TGCGCCAGCAGCCGGGACAGCGCCTACAATGAGCAGTTCTTC. Translated, it gives CASSRDSAYNEQFF.

The J gene is TRBJ1-2, the V gene TRBV21-1. TRBV21-1 is described as a pseudogene. The CDR3 runs 18 residues. The CDR3 is CATITGGPGPRGPLGYTF. In DNA form, the CDR3 reads TGTGCCACCATTACCGGGGGACCCGGGCCCCGTGGGCCTTTGGGCTACACCTTC.

This clone was recorded a few times. The chain combines TRBV6-5 with TRBJ1-2, with D maybe TRBD1 (6 bases). V gave up 3 bases and J gave up 8 bases, with 13 bases separating them. The germline CDR1 and CDR2 sequences are MNHEY and SVGAGI. The CDR3 sequence is 13 residues long. CDR3 nucleotides: TGTGCCAGCAGTTATTCAGGGGCTTGGGGCTACACCTTC. Translated, it gives CASSYSGAWGYTF.

This sequence joins TRBV30 and TRBJ2-3; weak D call: TRBD2 (7 bases). CDR1 and CDR2 from the germline V gene are GTSNPN and SVGIG (reference sequence). The CDR3 is 13 amino acids. CDR3 protein: CTLGGASTDTQYF. As DNA, the CDR3 is TGTACCCTGGGGGGGGCGAGCACAGATACGCAGTATTTT.

V gene TRBV18 combines with J gene TRBJ1-4; D is undetermined. V dropped 4 bases and J dropped 0 bases, with 12 bases sitting between them. This CDR3 region has 16 residues. The germline gives CDR1 KGHSH, CDR2 LQKENI. CDR3 bases: TGTGCCAGCTCACTCGGTTCAGGAGCAACTAATGAAAAACTGTTTTTT. It encodes CASSLGSGATNEKLFF. The full variable domain, rest sourced from reference TRBV18 and TRBJ1-4, is NAGVMQNPRHLVRRRGQEARLRCSPMKGHSHVYWYRQLPEEGLKFMVYLQKENIIDESGMPKERFSAEFPKEGPSILRIQQVVRGDSAAYFCASSLGSGATNEKLFFGSGTQLSVL.